A single sample gave rise to the 3 T cell receptor beta chains below, sequenced in a study of CD8 T cells in Susac syndrome. RNA amounts of roughly 0.45 to 1 ug underwent reverse transcription with random hexamers. MiXCR, applied by TCRdb to the immunoSEQ multiplex PCR reads, yields one record per CDR3 protein. Found here are 170,000 or so distinct CDR3 sequences, about 95% of them singletons; the top ten hold about 0.1%. The sample was CD4+ T cells from PBMCs. These receptor sequences come from a human donor with Susac syndrome.

The chain couples TRBV21-1 to TRBJ1-1; the DNA was not compared with TRBD1, the D call given in the table. TRBV21-1 is a known pseudogene. CDR3 length: 12 residues. Written as DNA, the CDR3 is TGTGCCAGCAGCACTCAGGGGGCTGAAGCTTTCTTT. Protein sequence: CASSTQGAEAFF.

The V call is TRBV12-3 or TRBV12-4, the J call TRBJ2-3, with D perhaps being TRBD1 or TRBD2 (5 bases each). This CDR3 is 14 amino acids long. Trimming pared 4 bases from V and 4 bases from J, leaving 12 bases between. The CDR3 DNA reads TGTGCCAGCAGTTCTCACGTGGGGGCAGATACGCAGTATTTT. This translates into CASSSHVGADTQYF.

The rearrangement links TRBV5-1 to TRBJ1-1; 9 bases are shared with TRBD1. CDR3 length: 13 residues. The V segment lost 4 bases and the J segment 7 bases; nucleotides outside the gene matches: 5. Germline loops: CDR1 SGHRS, CDR2 YFSETQ. DNA of the CDR3: TGCGCCAGCAGCATACAGGGGGCTGGTGAAGCTTTCTTT. It translates to CASSIQGAGEAFF.